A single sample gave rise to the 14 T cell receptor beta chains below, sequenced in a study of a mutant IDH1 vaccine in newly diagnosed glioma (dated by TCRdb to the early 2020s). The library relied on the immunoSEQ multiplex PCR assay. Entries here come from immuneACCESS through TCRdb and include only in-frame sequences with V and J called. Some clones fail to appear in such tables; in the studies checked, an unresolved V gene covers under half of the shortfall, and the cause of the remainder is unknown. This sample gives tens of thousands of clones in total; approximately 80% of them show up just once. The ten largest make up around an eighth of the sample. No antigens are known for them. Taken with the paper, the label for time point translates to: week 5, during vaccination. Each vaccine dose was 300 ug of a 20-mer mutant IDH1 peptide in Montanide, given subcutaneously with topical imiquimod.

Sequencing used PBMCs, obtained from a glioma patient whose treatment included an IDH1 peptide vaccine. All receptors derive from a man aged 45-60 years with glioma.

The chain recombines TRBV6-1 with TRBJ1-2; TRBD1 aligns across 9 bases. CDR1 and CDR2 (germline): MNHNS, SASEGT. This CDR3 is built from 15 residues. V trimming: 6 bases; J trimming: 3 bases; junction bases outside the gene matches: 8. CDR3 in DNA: TGTGCCAGCAGGACTCCGGGACAGGGTTACTATGGCTACACCTTC. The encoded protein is CASRTPGQGYYGYTF.

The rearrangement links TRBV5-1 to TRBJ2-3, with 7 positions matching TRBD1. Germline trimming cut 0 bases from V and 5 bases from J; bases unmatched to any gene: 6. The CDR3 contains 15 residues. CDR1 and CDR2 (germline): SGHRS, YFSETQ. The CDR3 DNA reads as TGCGCCAGCAGCTTGGTAGAGAGGGGGCTAGATACGCAGTATTTT. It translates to CASSLVERGLDTQYF.

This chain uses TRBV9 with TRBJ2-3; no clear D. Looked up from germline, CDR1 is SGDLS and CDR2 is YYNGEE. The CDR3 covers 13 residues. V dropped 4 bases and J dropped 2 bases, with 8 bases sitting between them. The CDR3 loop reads CASSPVHTDTQYF. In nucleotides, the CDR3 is TGTGCCAGCAGCCCCGTGCACACAGATACGCAGTATTTT.

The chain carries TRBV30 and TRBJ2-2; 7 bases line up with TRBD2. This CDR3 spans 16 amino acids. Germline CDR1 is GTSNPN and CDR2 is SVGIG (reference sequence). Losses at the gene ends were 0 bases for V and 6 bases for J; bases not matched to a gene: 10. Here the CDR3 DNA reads TGTGCCTGGAGTGTGGCGGGGGTCTACCCTCCCGGGGAGCTGTTTTTT. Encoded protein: CAWSVAGVYPPGELFF.

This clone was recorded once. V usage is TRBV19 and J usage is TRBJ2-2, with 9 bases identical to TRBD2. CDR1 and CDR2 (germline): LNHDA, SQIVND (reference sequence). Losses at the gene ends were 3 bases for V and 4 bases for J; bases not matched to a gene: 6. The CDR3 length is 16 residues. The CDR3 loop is CASSMTSGGITGELFF. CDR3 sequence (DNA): TGTGCCAGTAGTATGACCAGCGGGGGGATCACCGGGGAGCTGTTTTTT.

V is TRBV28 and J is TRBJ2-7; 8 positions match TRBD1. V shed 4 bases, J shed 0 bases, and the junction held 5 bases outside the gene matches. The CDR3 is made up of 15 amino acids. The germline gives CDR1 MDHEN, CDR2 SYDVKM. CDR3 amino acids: CASSSYGQGSYEQYF. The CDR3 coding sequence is TGTGCCAGCAGTTCCTATGGACAGGGCTCCTACGAGCAGTACTTC.

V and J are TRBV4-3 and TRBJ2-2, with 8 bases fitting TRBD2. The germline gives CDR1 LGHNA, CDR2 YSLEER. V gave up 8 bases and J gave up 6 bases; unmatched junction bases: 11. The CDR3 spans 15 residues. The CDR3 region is CASREGQRGPGELFF. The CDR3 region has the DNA TGCGCCAGCCGGGAGGGGCAGCGAGGACCCGGGGAGCTGTTTTTT.

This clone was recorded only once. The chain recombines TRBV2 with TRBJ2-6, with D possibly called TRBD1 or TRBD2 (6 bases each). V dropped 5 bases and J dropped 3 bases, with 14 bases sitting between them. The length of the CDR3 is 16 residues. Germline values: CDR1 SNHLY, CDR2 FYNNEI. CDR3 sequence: CASSQEGGHGANVLTF. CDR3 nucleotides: TGTGCCAGCAGTCAAGAAGGGGGGCATGGGGCCAACGTCCTGACTTTC.

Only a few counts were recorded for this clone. The CDR3 DNA reads as TGTGCCAGCAGCGTAGGACAGGGGAGTACTGAAGCTTTCTTT. Translated, it gives CASSVGQGSTEAFF. V and J are TRBV9 and TRBJ1-1; 8 bases align to TRBD1. J gave up 5 bases and V 0 bases, and 3 bases lay outside the gene matches. The germline V gene encodes CDR1 SGDLS and CDR2 YYNGEE. This CDR3 spans 14 amino acids.

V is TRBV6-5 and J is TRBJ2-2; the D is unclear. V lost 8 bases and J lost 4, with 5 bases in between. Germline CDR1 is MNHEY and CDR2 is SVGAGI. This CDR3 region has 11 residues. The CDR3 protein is CASGRTGELFF. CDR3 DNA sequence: TGTGCCAGCGGACGCACCGGGGAGCTGTTTTTT.

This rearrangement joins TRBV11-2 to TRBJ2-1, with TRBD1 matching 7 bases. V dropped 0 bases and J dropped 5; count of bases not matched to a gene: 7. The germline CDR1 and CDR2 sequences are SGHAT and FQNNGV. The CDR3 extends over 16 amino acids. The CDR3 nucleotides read TGTGCCAGCAGCTTAGATCCCTGGACAGGCAACAATGAGCAGTTCTTC. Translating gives CASSLDPWTGNNEQFF.

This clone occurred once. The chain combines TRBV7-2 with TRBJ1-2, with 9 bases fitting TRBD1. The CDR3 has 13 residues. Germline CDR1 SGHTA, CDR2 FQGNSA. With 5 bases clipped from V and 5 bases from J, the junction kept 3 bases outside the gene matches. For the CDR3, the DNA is TGTGCCAGCAGCGCCGGACAGGGGTATGGCTACACCTTC. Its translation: CASSAGQGYGYTF.

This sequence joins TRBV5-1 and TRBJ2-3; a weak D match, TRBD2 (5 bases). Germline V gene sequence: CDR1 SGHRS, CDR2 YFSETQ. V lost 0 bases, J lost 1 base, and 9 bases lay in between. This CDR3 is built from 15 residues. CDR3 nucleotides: TGCGCCAGCAGCTTGGTCGGGGTACGCACAGATACGCAGTATTTT. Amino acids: CASSLVGVRTDTQYF.

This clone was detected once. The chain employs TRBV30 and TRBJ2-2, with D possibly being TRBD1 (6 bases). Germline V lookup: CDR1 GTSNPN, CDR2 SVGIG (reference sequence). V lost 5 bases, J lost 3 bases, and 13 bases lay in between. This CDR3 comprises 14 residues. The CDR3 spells CAWLNRVDTGELFF. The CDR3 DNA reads TGTGCCTGGCTAAACAGGGTAGACACCGGGGAGCTGTTTTTT.